The 10 T cell receptor beta chains in this list originate from one sample, sequenced in a study of shared clonotypes between healthy human individuals. The protocol was immunoSEQ multiplex PCR, while the TCRdb copy is restricted to in-frame clones and leaves out a portion. The repertoire includes some 2,400,000 clones, under 97% of them detected once, and roughly 0.13% sits in the top ten. The sample taken for sequencing was naive CD4+ T cells sorted from blood. The subset is: CD45RA+ positively selected. The receptors were gathered from a man in his late teens or twenties in good health.

The chain couples TRBV28 to TRBJ2-3; 8 bases fit TRBD2. With 7 bases clipped from V and 6 bases from J, the junction kept 6 bases outside the gene matches. CDR1 and CDR2 (germline): MDHEN, SYDVKM. The CDR3 contains 13 residues. CDR3: CASTGGGVDTQYF. The DNA of the CDR3 is TGTGCCAGCACCGGGGGGGGCGTTGATACGCAGTATTTT.

The genes are TRBV4-3 and TRBJ2-7; no clear D gene. The V and J ends lost 0 bases and 10 bases respectively, with 13 bases between them. The CDR3 consists of 13 residues. Looked up from germline, CDR1 is LGHNA and CDR2 is YSLEER. The CDR3 DNA sequence: TGCGCCAGCAGCCAAGAAAGGGCAGCCACCCAGTACTTC. This translates into CASSQERAATQYF.

The chain is built from TRBV5-4 and TRBJ1-1; the D is unclear. The germline CDR1 and CDR2 sequences are SGHNT and YYREEE (reference sequence). The CDR3 contains 13 residues. The V end was cut by 4 bases, the J end by 0 bases, with 7 bases between. CDR3 residues: CASSGGMNTEAFF. In DNA, the CDR3 is TGTGCCAGCAGCGGTGGAATGAACACTGAAGCTTTCTTT.

The V call is TRBV21-1, the J call TRBJ2-7. TRBV21-1 is a listed pseudogene. This CDR3 comprises 15 residues. The CDR3 DNA is TGTGCCAGCAGCCCGCGACCCCACCCCTACTACGAGCAGTACTTC. Residues: CASSPRPHPYYEQYF.

The chain carries TRBV10-2 and TRBJ2-7; a weak D match, TRBD1 (6 bases). The germline V gene encodes CDR1 WSHSY and CDR2 SAAADI. The V end was cut by 2 bases, the J end by 1 base, with 12 bases between. The CDR3 consists of 15 residues. CDR3 region: CASSEPQGRSYEQYF. The CDR3 DNA is TGCGCCAGCAGTGAGCCGCAGGGGCGATCCTACGAGCAGTACTTC.

The chain carries TRBV28 and TRBJ2-1, with 8 bases that match TRBD2. V dropped 8 bases and J dropped 5; count of bases not matched to a gene: 8. CDR3 length equals 14 residues. Germline-derived CDR1 and CDR2 are MDHEN and SYDVKM. CDR3 bases: TGTGCCAGCCTCCTAGCGGGCACCCACAATGAGCAGTTCTTC. Its protein is CASLLAGTHNEQFF.

The V and J genes are TRBV10-2 and TRBJ2-1, with a tentative D call TRBD1 (5 bases). V was shortened by 7 bases and J by 0 bases, with 10 bases between the two germline ends. CDR1 and CDR2 (germline): WSHSY, SAAADI. There are 14 residues in the CDR3. The CDR3 DNA sequence: TGCGCCAGCATGCCAGACAGCTCCTACAATGAGCAGTTCTTC. Its translation: CASMPDSSYNEQFF.

V is TRBV10-3 and J is TRBJ2-4; TRBD2 aligns across 9 bases. Trimming at V came to 3 bases and at J to 7 bases, leaving 7 bases not matched to a gene. The CDR3 loop spans 15 amino acids. The germline V gene has CDR1 ENHRY and CDR2 SYGVKD. This chain's CDR3 is CAISERSGGTNIQYF. For the CDR3, the DNA is TGTGCCATCAGTGAAAGGAGCGGGGGGACGAACATTCAGTACTTC.

The rearrangement uses TRBV18 and TRBJ1-2; 10 bases line up with TRBD1. J was trimmed by 5 bases and V by 4 bases; bases with no gene match: 4. CDR1 KGHSH and CDR2 LQKENI come from the germline V gene. The CDR3 runs 14 residues. This chain's CDR3 is CASSRDRGGYGYTF. As DNA, the CDR3 is TGTGCCAGCTCACGGGACAGGGGCGGGTATGGCTACACCTTC.

The rearrangement joins TRBV7-2 to TRBJ1-1; D is perhaps TRBD1 (6 bases). Looked up from germline, CDR1 is SGHTA and CDR2 is FQGNSA. V lost 5 bases and J 5 bases, leaving 12 bases between the germline ends. There are 13 residues in the CDR3. DNA of the CDR3: TGTGCCAGCAGCCTCGGGACATGGACTGAAGCTTTCTTT. It encodes CASSLGTWTEAFF.